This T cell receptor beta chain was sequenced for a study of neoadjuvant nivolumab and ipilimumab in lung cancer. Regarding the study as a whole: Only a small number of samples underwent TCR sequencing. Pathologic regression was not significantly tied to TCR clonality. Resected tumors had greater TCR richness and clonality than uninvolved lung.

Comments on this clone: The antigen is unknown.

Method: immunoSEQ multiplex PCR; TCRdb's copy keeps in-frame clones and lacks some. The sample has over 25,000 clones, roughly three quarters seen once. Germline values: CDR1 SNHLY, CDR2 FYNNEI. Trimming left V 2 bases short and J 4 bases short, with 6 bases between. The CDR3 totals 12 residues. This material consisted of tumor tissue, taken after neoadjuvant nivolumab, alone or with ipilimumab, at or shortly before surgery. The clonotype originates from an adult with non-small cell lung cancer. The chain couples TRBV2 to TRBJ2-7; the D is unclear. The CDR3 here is CASSEPPYEQYF. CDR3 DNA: TGTGCCAGCAGTGAACCCCCATACGAGCAGTACTTC.